A single sample gave rise to the 29 T cell receptor beta chains below, sequenced in a study of blood T cell repertoires in COVID-19. Profiling relied on immunoSEQ multiplex PCR, and the TCRdb table lists in-frame clones only, not all of them. This table holds a few hundred thousand clones, 80% to 90% found once. Sequenced material: peripheral blood. These TCRs come from a man aged 55 to 70 with acute or convalescent COVID-19.

The V gene is TRBV4-3, the J gene TRBJ2-7, with 13 bases matching TRBD2. The germline CDR1 and CDR2 sequences are LGHNA and YSLEER. Unmatched junction bases numbered 9, after V lost 0 bases and J lost 7 bases. The CDR3 runs 17 residues. CDR3 loop: CASSQDSGLAGAREQYF. Here the CDR3 DNA reads TGCGCCAGCAGCCAAGATTCTGGACTAGCGGGAGCACGTGAGCAGTACTTC.

The rearrangement links TRBV28 to TRBJ2-1; the D gene is possibly TRBD2 (6 bases). The CDR3 contains 18 residues. V dropped 6 bases and J dropped 4 bases, with 25 bases sitting between them. Germline assignment: CDR1 MDHEN and CDR2 SYDVKM. The CDR3 reads CASSEPFRGTGRYNEQFF. The CDR3 nucleotides read TGTGCCAGCAGCGAACCTTTTCGGGGGACTGGAAGATACAATGAGCAGTTCTTC.

V gene TRBV13 combines with J gene TRBJ2-3, with D unresolved. The CDR3 covers 13 residues. The V end was cut by 0 bases, the J end by 8 bases, with 9 bases between. Germline V lookup: CDR1 PRHDT, CDR2 FYEKMQ (reference sequence). The CDR3 DNA reads as TGTGCCAGCAGCTTAGGGGCACCAGGTACGCAGTATTTT. This codes for CASSLGAPGTQYF.

A single count supports this clone. This rearrangement joins TRBV3-1 (or the pseudogene TRBV3-2) to TRBJ2-7; possible D gene TRBD2, 6 bases. Trimming removed 2 bases from V and 4 bases from J, with 15 bases in between. This CDR3 is built from 15 residues. CDR1 is LGHDT and CDR2 is YNNKEL in the germline V gene (reference sequence). CDR3 in DNA: TGTGCCAGCAGCCAACTCGGGGGTGGGATTTACGAGCAGTACTTC. This encodes CASSQLGGGIYEQYF.

V usage is TRBV19 and J usage is TRBJ1-2; 10 bases are a match to TRBD1. Trimming cost V 5 bases and J 4 bases; bases outside gene matches: 4. CDR1 and CDR2 from the germline V gene are LNHDA and SQIVND (reference sequence). This CDR3 has 14 amino acids. The CDR3 nucleotides read TGTGCCAGTAGTGGGACAGGGGCGGCCTATGGCTACACCTTC. This sequence encodes CASSGTGAAYGYTF.

The chain combines TRBV7-2 with TRBJ1-2; D is unclear. The germline gives CDR1 SGHTA, CDR2 FQGNSA. The V and J ends lost 1 base and 4 bases respectively, with 16 bases between them. This CDR3 contains 16 residues. The CDR3 region is CASSLGPDYGSYGYTF. The CDR3 nucleotides are TGTGCCAGCAGCTTAGGGCCCGACTACGGGTCCTATGGCTACACCTTC.

The chain uses TRBV6-2 or TRBV6-3 and TRBJ2-5; TRBD2 matches 9 bases. The CDR3 contains 21 residues. Germline CDR1 reads MNHEY; CDR2 reads SVGEGT. V shed 0 bases and J 3 bases; nucleotides not matched to a gene: 20. CDR3 protein: CASSYSTDIGREGQEEETQYF. DNA of the CDR3: TGTGCCAGCAGTTACTCGACCGATATCGGGCGGGAGGGTCAAGAAGAAGAGACCCAGTACTTC.

V usage is TRBV25-1 and J usage is TRBJ1-2, with 7 bases aligning to TRBD1. The germline gives CDR1 MGHDK, CDR2 SYGVNS. The CDR3 length is 16 residues. The trim removed 5 bases at V and 4 bases at J, leaving 13 bases unmatched. CDR3 bases: TGTGCCAGCAGTAAGACAGGGTCCCAGCAGGGCTATGGCTACACCTTC. Its translation: CASSKTGSQQGYGYTF.

This clone appeared once. V is TRBV2 and J is TRBJ2-1, with 11 bases fitting TRBD2. Per the germline V gene, CDR1 is SNHLY and CDR2 is FYNNEI. The CDR3 contains 15 residues. The ends lost 6 bases at V and 9 bases at J; junction bases unmatched: 10. Here the CDR3 reads CASRRTSGSVVEQFF. CDR3 bases: TGTGCCAGCAGAAGAACTAGCGGGAGCGTTGTTGAGCAGTTCTTC.

This clone was counted between two and nine times. This CDR3 is CASSPLDPIGEQFF. The CDR3 DNA reads TGTGCCAGCAGCCCCCTAGACCCAATAGGTGAGCAGTTCTTC. V usage is TRBV9 and J usage is TRBJ2-1, with unresolved D. Germline loops: CDR1 SGDLS, CDR2 YYNGEE. CDR3 size: 14 residues. The V gene lost 4 bases and the J gene lost 9 bases, with 17 bases spanning the gap.

The V and J genes are TRBV27 and TRBJ2-2; D possibly corresponds to TRBD2 (7 bases). V lost 5 bases and J 3 bases, leaving 28 bases between the germline ends. Germline lookup yields CDR1 MNHEY and CDR2 SMNVEV (reference sequence). This CDR3 region has 20 residues. Written as DNA, the CDR3 is TGTGCCAGCAGTCCTTACACGGGACACTCAATAGGGAGGGACACCGGGGAGCTGTTTTTT. Residues: CASSPYTGHSIGRDTGELFF.

The CDR3 spells CASSLGTPRKAFF. DNA for the CDR3: TGTGCCAGCAGTCTCGGGACTCCCAGGAAAGCTTTCTTT. The V call is TRBV12-3 or TRBV12-4, the J call TRBJ1-1; D is perhaps TRBD1 (5 bases). V was pared by 5 bases and J by 9 bases, with 16 bases between. The CDR3 sequence is 13 residues long.

The chain employs TRBV15 and TRBJ2-1; TRBD2 matches 9 bases. J gave up 1 base and V 6 bases, and 13 bases lay outside the gene matches. Per the germline V gene, CDR1 is LNHNV and CDR2 is YYDKDF (reference sequence). CDR3 size: 18 residues. The CDR3 region has the DNA TGTGCCACCAGGGACTCACAAGGACTAGCGCCTTCCTACAATGAGCAGTTCTTC. It yields the protein CATRDSQGLAPSYNEQFF.

This chain joins TRBV7-2 and TRBJ2-1; D may be TRBD2 (5 bases). V shed 5 bases and J shed 1 base, with 12 bases lying between them. Germline lookup yields CDR1 SGHTA and CDR2 FQGNSA. The CDR3 is made up of 15 amino acids. The CDR3 DNA reads as TGTGCCAGCAGCCTAGGAAGCGGTTCCTACAATGAGCAGTTCTTC. Translation gives CASSLGSGSYNEQFF.

The chain couples TRBV11-2 to TRBJ1-5, with TRBD1 as a possible D gene (5 bases). This CDR3 comprises 13 residues. The ends were cut back, 5 bases at V and 5 bases at J, with 10 bases in the middle. CDR1 is SGHAT, CDR2 FQNNGV, per germline. The chain's CDR3 is CASSPDRDQPQHF. CDR3 coding DNA: TGTGCCAGCAGCCCCGACAGAGATCAGCCCCAGCATTTT.

A word on this clone: This sample includes further DNA sequences coding for the same CDR3. The V gene is TRBV11-2, the J gene TRBJ1-2; 8 bases fit TRBD1. Germline V lookup: CDR1 SGHAT, CDR2 FQNNGV. V gave up 2 bases and J gave up 2 bases; unmatched junction bases: 4. The CDR3 length is 15 residues. This chain's CDR3 is CASSLQGAFNYGYTF. The CDR3 DNA reads TGTGCCAGCAGCTTACAGGGGGCCTTCAACTATGGCTACACCTTC.

The chain joins TRBV6-2 or TRBV6-3 to TRBJ2-7; D perhaps matches TRBD1 (5 bases). The CDR3 loop spans 14 amino acids. Germline assignment: CDR1 MNHEY and CDR2 SVGEGT. Trimming removed 2 bases from V and 2 bases from J, with 10 bases in between. This CDR3 is CASSYRVGAYEQYF. The DNA for the CDR3 is TGTGCCAGCAGTTACCGGGTAGGGGCCTACGAGCAGTACTTC.

The V gene is TRBV12-3 or TRBV12-4, the J gene TRBJ2-3; tentative D call: TRBD2 (5 bases). The CDR3 has 12 residues. V was pared by 7 bases and J by 4 bases, with 9 bases between. The CDR3 is CASTLRADTQYF. In DNA form, the CDR3 reads TGTGCCAGCACCTTGAGGGCAGATACGCAGTATTTT.

This clone was observed a handful of times. This chain joins TRBV25-1 and TRBJ2-7, with a possible D match to TRBD2 (5 bases). The ends were cut back, 10 bases at V and 2 bases at J, with 9 bases in the middle. The germline gives CDR1 MGHDK, CDR2 SYGVNS. This CDR3 contains 11 residues. The CDR3 protein is CATGTPYEQYF. The CDR3 DNA reads TGTGCCACGGGAACCCCCTACGAGCAGTACTTC.

The chain uses TRBV28 and TRBJ2-6; 7 positions match TRBD1. With 6 bases clipped from V and 0 bases from J, the junction kept 5 bases outside the gene matches. The CDR3 runs 16 residues. Germline-derived CDR1 and CDR2 are MDHEN and SYDVKM. This chain's CDR3 is CASSRDSFSGANVLTF. The CDR3 DNA sequence: TGTGCCAGCAGCCGGGACAGCTTCTCTGGGGCCAACGTCCTGACTTTC.

J is TRBJ1-1 and V is TRBV11-2, with 9 bases aligning to TRBD1. CDR3 length: 12 residues. Per the germline V gene, CDR1 is SGHAT and CDR2 is FQNNGV. With V trimmed by 4 bases and J by 11 bases, 5 bases remained unmatched. CDR3 in DNA: TGTGCCAGCAGCTACAGGGGGCGCAGCGCTTTCTTT. Protein sequence: CASSYRGRSAFF.

The gene calls are TRBV4-3 and TRBJ1-2, with D hard to call. CDR1 and CDR2 (germline): LGHNA, YSLEER. Trimming left V 4 bases short and J 6 bases short, with 12 bases between. CDR3 length: 13 residues. The CDR3 protein is CASSPQATHGYTF. The DNA for the CDR3 is TGCGCCAGCAGCCCCCAAGCTACTCATGGCTACACCTTC.

This chain links TRBV7-9 with TRBJ1-2; D is unresolved. This CDR3 has 14 residues. Trimming took 1 base from V and 10 from J, leaving 16 bases between them. Germline CDR1 reads SEHNR; CDR2 reads FQNEAQ (reference sequence). CDR3 in amino acids: CASSLVTGVVVYTF. CDR3 DNA sequence: TGTGCCAGCAGCTTAGTTACCGGAGTTGTGGTCTACACCTTC.

This clone was recorded once. The chain is built from TRBV7-2 and TRBJ1-3; unclear D gene. Germline V lookup: CDR1 SGHTA, CDR2 FQGNSA. The V end was cut by 4 bases, the J end by 6 bases, with 10 bases between. This CDR3 spans 13 amino acids. DNA of the CDR3: TGTGCCAGCAGCTCTTATACATCAAACACCATATATTTT. It translates to CASSSYTSNTIYF.

The chain links TRBV19 to TRBJ1-1, with D perhaps TRBD1 (5 bases). CDR1 is LNHDA and CDR2 is SQIVND in the germline V gene (reference sequence). The CDR3 is made up of 12 amino acids. Trimming cost V 5 bases and J 4 bases, with 8 bases left between them. As DNA, the CDR3 is TGTGCCAGTAGTGCGGGGGGCACTGAAGCTTTCTTT. Translated: CASSAGGTEAFF.

The rearrangement uses TRBV5-1 and TRBJ2-7, with a possible D match to TRBD1 (6 bases). Germline assignment: CDR1 SGHRS and CDR2 YFSETQ. V was cut by 4 bases and J by 4 bases, with 12 bases left in between. This CDR3 contains 13 residues. CDR3 region: CASSMDRVYEQYF. The CDR3 DNA reads as TGCGCCAGCAGCATGGACAGAGTATACGAGCAGTACTTC.

The V call is TRBV7-8, the J call TRBJ2-5; 12 nucleotides agree with TRBD2. Germline trimming cut 5 bases from V and 5 bases from J; bases unmatched to any gene: 9. The CDR3 contains 16 residues. Per the germline V gene, CDR1 is SGHVS and CDR2 is FQNEAQ. The CDR3 reads CASSPRTSGNVETQYF. The CDR3 DNA reads TGTGCCAGCAGCCCGCGGACTAGCGGGAACGTCGAGACCCAGTACTTC.

V usage is TRBV6-5 and J usage is TRBJ1-5; 7 bases fit TRBD1. The CDR3 has 14 residues. V was pared by 6 bases and J by 5 bases, with 7 bases of the junction left unmatched. From germline, CDR1 is MNHEY and CDR2 SVGAGI. CDR3 nucleotide sequence: TGTGCCAGCAGAATTGCCGGGACAGATCAGCCCCAGCATTTT. Translating it yields CASRIAGTDQPQHF.

V gene TRBV10-3 combines with J gene TRBJ1-4; D not resolved. The CDR3 has 12 residues. Germline lookup yields CDR1 ENHRY and CDR2 SYGVKD. Trimming cost V 3 bases and J 17 bases, with 16 bases left between them. CDR3 coding DNA: TGTGCCATCAGTGACAGCGGACTGAGTCTCTTTTTT. Translated: CAISDSGLSLFF.